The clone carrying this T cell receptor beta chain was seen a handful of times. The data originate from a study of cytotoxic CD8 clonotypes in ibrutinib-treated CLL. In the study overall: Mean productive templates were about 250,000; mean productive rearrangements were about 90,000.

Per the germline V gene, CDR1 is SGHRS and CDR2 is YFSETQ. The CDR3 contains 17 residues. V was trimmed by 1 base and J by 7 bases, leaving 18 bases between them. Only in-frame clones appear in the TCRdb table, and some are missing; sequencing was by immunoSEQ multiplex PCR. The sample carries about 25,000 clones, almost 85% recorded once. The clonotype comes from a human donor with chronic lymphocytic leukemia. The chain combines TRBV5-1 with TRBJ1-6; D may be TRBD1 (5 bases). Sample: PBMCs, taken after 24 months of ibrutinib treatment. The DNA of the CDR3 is TGCGCCAGCAGCTTGCAGGGCCCCATGGCCCTCAATTCACCCCTCCACTTT. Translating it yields CASSLQGPMALNSPLHF.